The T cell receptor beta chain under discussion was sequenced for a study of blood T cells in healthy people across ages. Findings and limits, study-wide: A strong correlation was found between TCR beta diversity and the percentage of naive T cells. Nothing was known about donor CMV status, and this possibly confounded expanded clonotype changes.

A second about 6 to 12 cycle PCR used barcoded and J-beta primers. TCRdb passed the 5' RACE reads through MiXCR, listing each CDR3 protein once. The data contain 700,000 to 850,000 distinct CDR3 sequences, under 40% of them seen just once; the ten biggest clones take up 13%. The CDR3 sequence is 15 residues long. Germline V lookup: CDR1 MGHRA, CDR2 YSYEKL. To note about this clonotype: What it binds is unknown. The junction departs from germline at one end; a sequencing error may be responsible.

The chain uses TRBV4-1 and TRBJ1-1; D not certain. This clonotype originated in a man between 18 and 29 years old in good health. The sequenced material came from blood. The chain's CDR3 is CASSLAEGTHTEVFF. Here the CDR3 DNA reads TGCGCCAGCAGCCTCGCCGAGGGAACCCACACTGAAGTTTTCTTT.